This TCR beta chain came from a study of shared clonotypes between healthy human individuals. Overall study: Each donor's CD8 memory used one plate, CD8 naive two, each CD4 subset three.

The protocol was immunoSEQ multiplex PCR, while the TCRdb copy is restricted to in-frame clones and leaves out a portion. Seen here are more than 2,000,000 clones, more than 90% observed once, and the top ten hold under 0.15%. Study conclusions and caveats: Though the depth was large, rarefaction showed that sorted-subset sequencing was incomplete. Generation probability values for non-shared clonotypes were lower than those for clonotypes shared by all four donors.

CDR3 length: 16 residues. Germline CDR1 and CDR2: KGHSH and LQKENI. Trimming stripped 3 bases from V and 0 bases from J, with 15 bases between. Notes on this clone: Its specificity is unknown.

Donors were healthy HIV-negative adults without recent acute infections or vaccinations. The sequenced material came from naive CD4+ T cells sorted from blood. The subset denotes: CD45RA+ positively selected. The TCR comes from a man younger than 30 in good health. This chain joins TRBV18 and TRBJ2-7; the D gene is possibly TRBD1 (6 bases). The CDR3 is CASSPPTDRRSYEQYF. DNA for the CDR3: TGTGCCAGCTCACCTCCTACGGACAGACGCTCCTACGAGCAGTACTTC.